This T cell receptor beta chain was documented in a study of CD8 T cells in ankylosing spondylitis. Findings and caveats of the study: CD8+ cells made up the disease-linked clones, which were relatively rare in peripheral blood. Made up of about eight highly homologous variants, a TCR beta motif appeared characteristic of ankylosing spondylitis blood.

In this sample, this clonotype turned up many times. Its target is not known. TCRdb re-analysed the 5' RACE reads in MiXCR, keeping a single row per CDR3 protein. Among almost 400,000 distinct CDR3 sequences listed, 20% to 25% were seen once. J lost 4 bases, V lost 1 base, and 6 bases had no gene match. The CDR3 extends over 16 amino acids. The genes are TRBV12-3 or TRBV12-4 and TRBJ2-3; the match to TRBD2 covers 9 bases. What was sequenced was blood, either unsorted or a sorted T cell fraction (not recorded which). This clonotype was sampled from a male donor with ankylosing spondylitis. The CDR3 region has the DNA TGTGCCAGCAGTTTAGAAGCGGGAGGTGTAGCAGATACGCAGTATTTT. Amino acids: CASSLEAGGVADTQYF.